One and the same sample provided the 19 T cell receptor beta chains below, sequenced in a study of beta chain features in type 1 diabetes. Study outcomes and limitations: Among all four CD4+ subsets, Type 1 diabetes patients had TCRB CDR3s that were moderately but significantly shorter.

These receptors have no known antigen. Every bit of the isolated RNA underwent reverse transcription, so sequencing read expressed TCRB transcripts. Some clones are missing from TCRdb's copy, which holds only in-frame ones; the method was immunoSEQ multiplex PCR. The sample shows approximately 170,000 clones, approximately 7.9% of them seen only once. The material sequenced was central memory CD4+ T cells from blood. These receptors originate from a man younger than 35 with type 1 diabetes.

Only a few counts were recorded for this clone. The chain links TRBV11-3 to TRBJ2-1, with a weak D call TRBD1 (7 bases). The germline gives CDR1 SGHNT, CDR2 YENEEA. Trimming took off 1 base at V and 7 bases at J, with 17 bases between the two ends. The CDR3 is 16 amino acids. The CDR3 is CASSLGSGRGVNEQFF. In DNA, the CDR3 is TGTGCCAGCAGCTTAGGTTCCGGCAGGGGGGTGAATGAGCAGTTCTTC.

The gene calls are TRBV5-1 and TRBJ2-6, with 11 bases lining up with TRBD2. Germline assignment: CDR1 SGHRS and CDR2 YFSETQ. V lost 4 bases to trimming and J lost 0 bases; unmatched junction nucleotides: 6. CDR3 length: 18 residues. CDR3 DNA sequence: TGCGCCAGCAGCAACCTTAGCGGGGGGGCCTCTGGGGCCAACGTCCTGACTTTC. Protein product: CASSNLSGGASGANVLTF.

V is TRBV5-1 and J is TRBJ2-3, with TRBD2 matching 9 bases. Unmatched junction bases numbered 6, after V lost 0 bases and J lost 1 base. The germline V gene encodes CDR1 SGHRS and CDR2 YFSETQ. CDR3 length: 17 amino acids. DNA of the CDR3: TGCGCCAGCAGCTTGGCCGAGGCGGGAGGGCGCACAGATACGCAGTATTTT. Its protein product is CASSLAEAGGRTDTQYF.

CDR3 sequence (DNA): TGCGCCAGCAGCTTCCGGGACACCACCACAGATACGCAGTATTTT. Translation gives CASSFRDTTTDTQYF. This rearrangement joins TRBV5-1 to TRBJ2-3, with D perhaps TRBD1 (6 bases). The germline gives CDR1 SGHRS, CDR2 YFSETQ. This CDR3 region has 15 residues. V gave up 2 bases and J gave up 2 bases, with 12 bases separating them.

There are a few counts of this clone. The V gene is TRBV29-1, the J gene TRBJ2-7; no reliable D call. The CDR3 loop spans 11 amino acids. V lost 4 bases and J lost 3, with 7 bases in between. CDR1 and CDR2 from the germline V gene are SQVTM and ANQGSEA. CDR3 in DNA: TGCAGCGTTGTAAGCCTCTACGAGCAGTACTTC. Protein product: CSVVSLYEQYF.

This clone showed up just a few times. The chain carries TRBV5-4 and TRBJ1-1; D gene uncertain. Trimming pared 3 bases from V and 7 bases from J, leaving 13 bases between. This CDR3 region has 13 residues. CDR1 and CDR2 (germline): SGHNT, YYREEE (reference sequence). The CDR3 region is CASSSDMRGEAFF. The CDR3 DNA follows: TGTGCCAGCAGCTCCGACATGCGGGGTGAAGCTTTCTTT.

This clone was counted many times. DNA for the CDR3: TGTGCCAGCAGTTTAAGGGCAGGGGGACAGCCCCAGCATTTT. Its protein is CASSLRAGGQPQHF. The chain links TRBV27 to TRBJ1-5; 7 bases fit TRBD1. V trimming: 2 bases; J trimming: 7 bases; junction bases outside the gene matches: 5. CDR3 length: 14 residues. In germline, CDR1 is MNHEY, CDR2 SMNVEV (reference sequence).

The rearrangement links TRBV18 to TRBJ1-2; 10 bases map to TRBD1. This CDR3 contains 18 residues. CDR1 and CDR2 (germline): KGHSH, LQKENI. Unmatched junction bases numbered 16, after V lost 7 bases and J lost 2 bases. CDR3 coding DNA: TGTGCCAGCTACCTACCGGGGACAGGGGAAGGGAAGAACTATGGCTACACCTTC. Amino acids: CASYLPGTGEGKNYGYTF.

This clone was seen only a few times. V gene TRBV7-8 combines with J gene TRBJ1-1; a possible D gene is TRBD1 (6 bases). V shed 6 bases and J shed 3 bases, with 11 bases lying between them. In germline, CDR1 is SGHVS, CDR2 FQNEAQ. The CDR3 has 13 residues. The CDR3 protein is CASRGHRDTEAFF. CDR3 nucleotides: TGTGCCAGCAGAGGTCACAGGGACACTGAAGCTTTCTTT.

This clone was seen a handful of times. The J gene is TRBJ1-1, the V gene TRBV10-3, with D perhaps matching TRBD1 (5 bases). Per the germline V gene, CDR1 is ENHRY and CDR2 is SYGVKD. The CDR3 is made up of 14 amino acids. With 3 bases removed from V and 4 bases from J, the gap between germline ends came to 12 bases. In nucleotides, the CDR3 is TGTGCCATCAGTGATAGTTCAGGGTTCACTGAAGCTTTCTTT. Protein product: CAISDSSGFTEAFF.

This clone was seen a handful of times. V usage is TRBV7-2 and J usage is TRBJ1-5; no definite D call. Trimming stripped 8 bases from V and 3 bases from J, with 14 bases between. There are 14 residues in the CDR3. Germline values: CDR1 SGHTA, CDR2 FQGNSA. Written as DNA, the CDR3 is TGTGCCAGCGCCCCCCGGGTCAACAATCAGCCCCAGCATTTT. Residues: CASAPRVNNQPQHF.

This clone was seen a handful of times. The chain couples TRBV11-2 to TRBJ2-3; 8 positions agree with TRBD2. The CDR3 is made up of 14 amino acids. Germline V CDR1 and CDR2: SGHAT, FQNNGV. Trimming at V came to 5 bases and at J to 6 bases, leaving 7 bases not matched to a gene. CDR3 bases: TGTGCCAGCAGCATCGGGGGGGTCCGTGATACGCAGTATTTT. Translating gives CASSIGGVRDTQYF.

The chain couples TRBV30 to TRBJ2-2, with TRBD1 as a possible D gene (5 bases). V was clipped by 1 base and J by 4 bases, with 13 bases between them. Germline values: CDR1 GTSNPN, CDR2 SVGIG (reference sequence). This CDR3 contains 15 residues. Written as DNA, the CDR3 is TGTGCCTGGAGTGCGTTAGGCAGGGCCACCGGGGAGCTGTTTTTT. This encodes CAWSALGRATGELFF.

This clone occurred once. V usage is TRBV11-3 and J usage is TRBJ2-5, with TRBD1 matching over 10 bases. The CDR3 has 14 residues. The V gene end was trimmed by 5 bases and the J gene end by 4 bases; junction bases not matched to a gene: 4. Germline CDR1 SGHNT, CDR2 YENEEA. CDR3 sequence: CASSAGQGRETQYF. The DNA of the CDR3 is TGTGCCAGCAGCGCGGGACAGGGGCGAGAGACCCAGTACTTC.

This clone was observed a few times. The chain uses TRBV29-1 and TRBJ2-7; D possibly corresponds to TRBD1 (5 bases). Germline CDR1 reads SQVTM; CDR2 reads ANQGSEA. The CDR3 loop spans 12 amino acids. Trimming cost V 4 bases and J 6 bases, with 13 bases left between them. The CDR3 spells CSVAESGREQYF. The CDR3 bases are TGCAGCGTTGCTGAATCAGGGCGCGAGCAGTACTTC.

The chain has TRBV5-1 and TRBJ2-3, with 7 bases matching TRBD1. Trimming at V came to 0 bases and at J to 3 bases, leaving 7 bases not matched to a gene. Germline CDR1 SGHRS, CDR2 YFSETQ. This CDR3 is built from 16 residues. The CDR3 bases are TGCGCCAGCAGCTTGGAAGGGGGCGCTTTTACAGATACGCAGTATTTT. Translating it yields CASSLEGGAFTDTQYF.

This clone was found a few times. This chain links TRBV5-4 with TRBJ1-4; tentative D call: TRBD1 (6 bases). Germline assignment: CDR1 SGHNT and CDR2 YYREEE (reference sequence). V lost 4 bases to trimming and J lost 5 bases, with 12 bases between them. The CDR3 has 14 amino acids. In nucleotides, the CDR3 is TGTGCCAGCAGCGCCGGACAGACCAATGAAAAACTGTTTTTT. Protein: CASSAGQTNEKLFF.

V gene TRBV19 combines with J gene TRBJ1-2; D call uncertain. CDR1 and CDR2 (germline): LNHDA, SQIVND (reference sequence). This CDR3 is built from 15 residues. V lost 3 bases and J lost 5, with 16 bases in between. CDR3 bases: TGTGCCAGTAGTATCGGAAGAGGAGGAGGGTATGGCTACACCTTC. Its protein is CASSIGRGGGYGYTF. The whole variable domain, remainder taken from reference TRBV19 and TRBJ1-2, is DGGITQSPKYLFRKEGQNVTLSCEQNLNHDAMYWYRQDPGQGLRLIYYSQIVNDFQKGDIAEGYSVSREKKESFPLTVTSAQKNPTAFYLCASSIGRGGGYGYTFGSGTRLTVV.

This clone was detected a few times. J is TRBJ2-7 and V is TRBV4-2, with a possible D match to TRBD2 (6 bases). Germline V lookup: CDR1 LGHNA, CDR2 YNFKEQ. CDR3 length: 12 residues. The V end lost 1 base, the J end lost 7 bases, and 8 bases lay between the germline ends. The CDR3, as DNA: TGTGCCAGCAGCCAAGTCCGGGAGGAGCAGTACTTC. This codes for CASSQVREEQYF.